This T cell receptor beta chain was profiled in a study of graft-versus-host responses after intestinal transplantation. Regarding the study as a whole: In recipient marrow, GvH clones were found, and some appeared first in ileum or blood. In patients with graft-donor T cell macrochimerism, allograft graft-versus-host to host-versus-graft clonal ratios were high.

Trimming took off 3 bases at V and 1 base at J, with 19 bases between the two ends. CDR3 length equals 17 residues. Notes on this clone: Its antigen is not known.

Profiled with immunoSEQ multiplex PCR; TCRdb holds only in-frame clones, not every one. Of just under 65,000 clones in the sample, roughly 89% were seen once. Processing released intraepithelial and lamina propria lymphocytes from the graft tissue. This receptor was taken from a human patient who received an intestinal transplant, so some T cells may come from the graft donor. Material: ileum tissue, obtained roughly 390 days after transplant. This sequence joins TRBV23-1 and TRBJ2-7; D unclear. TRBV23-1 is labeled an ORF, and its function is uncertain. CDR3 sequence: CASSHYLTRMGSYEQYF. CDR3 sequence (DNA): TGCGCCAGCAGTCATTATTTGACCCGAATGGGTTCCTACGAGCAGTACTTC.